This T cell receptor (beta chain) appears in the sequencing data of a study of T-cell reconstitution after alpha-beta-depleted transplantation in children. Study observations and caveats: The study reportedly traced alpha-beta T cells about two months after transplant to several hundred expanded graft clones. After one year, T-cell counts and TCRbeta diversity mostly came from new T cells. The high TCRbeta diversity at day 60 in some patients came from surviving recipient T cells and thymic progenitors.

In this sample, this clonotype turned up many times. The target antigen is unknown. The CDR3 sequence is 13 residues long. Trimming took off 3 bases at V and 7 bases at J, with 10 bases between the two ends. A library of TCRbeta sequences, prepared with unique molecular identifiers, was generated. TCRdb processed the PCR reads anew with MiXCR; each CDR3 protein has one entry. The sample has 200,000 or so distinct CDR3 sequences, around 8.4% seen once. J is TRBJ2-1 and V is TRBV12-3 or TRBV12-4; D uncertain. The source of this sequence is a male patient aged 2 to 10 who had a stem cell transplant for acute myeloid leukemia, so the T cells may come from the graft donor. Material: PBMCs, mostly from graft donor cells, obtained 360 days after TCRalphabeta/CD19-depleted stem cell transplant. In nucleotides, the CDR3 is TGTGCCAGCAGTTTGGCAGGATTTAATGAGCAGTTCTTC. Translated: CASSLAGFNEQFF.